What follows are 13 T cell receptor beta chains derived from one specimen sequenced in a study of shared clonotypes between healthy human individuals. The protocol was immunoSEQ multiplex PCR, while the TCRdb copy is restricted to in-frame clones and leaves out a portion. The sample comprises 550,000 to 600,000 clones, roughly 72% of which are singletons, and about 12% rests with the top ten. The sample was PBMCs. These receptors came from a woman between 35 and 50 years old in good health. Some clones in this sample may be carry-over from other donors' samples.

The rearrangement joins TRBV10-3 to TRBJ2-7; 15 nucleotides line up with TRBD2. Looked up from germline, CDR1 is ENHRY and CDR2 is SYGVKD. The CDR3 has 15 residues. V was pared by 4 bases and J by 4 bases, with 2 bases of the junction left unmatched. The CDR3 DNA reads as TGTGCCATCAGTGGGGGACTAGCGGGGGGATACGAGCAGTACTTC. It encodes CAISGGLAGGYEQYF.

This rearrangement joins TRBV18 to TRBJ2-7; perhaps TRBD1 as D (5 bases). Looked up from germline, CDR1 is KGHSH and CDR2 is LQKENI. Between the trimmed V and J ends, which lost 2 bases and 0 bases, there was a span of 11 bases. The CDR3 length is 15 residues. The CDR3, as DNA: TGTGCCAGCTCACCAGGGGCAGGGCTCTCCTACGAGCAGTACTTC. Translation: CASSPGAGLSYEQYF.

The rearrangement joins TRBV19 to TRBJ1-5; 8 nucleotides line up with TRBD1. This CDR3 contains 16 residues. Trimming cost V 3 bases and J 1 base; bases outside gene matches: 5. The germline V gene has CDR1 LNHDA and CDR2 SQIVND (reference sequence). CDR3 in DNA: TGTGCCAGTAGTATTCAGGGGGCGGGAAGCAATCAGCCCCAGCATTTT. Its translation: CASSIQGAGSNQPQHF.

This chain joins TRBV28 and TRBJ1-5; D not resolved. CDR1 MDHEN and CDR2 SYDVKM come from the germline V gene. The CDR3 has 15 residues. V was cut by 4 bases and J by 2 bases, with 12 bases left in between. The CDR3 DNA follows: TGTGCCAGCAGTTCCGGTATCGTTCGCAATCAGCCCCAGCATTTT. Translation gives CASSSGIVRNQPQHF.

V gene TRBV5-1 combines with J gene TRBJ2-1; 9 bases match TRBD2. V lost 2 bases, J lost 2 bases, and 5 bases stayed unmatched. This CDR3 region has 16 residues. In germline, CDR1 is SGHRS, CDR2 YFSETQ. The CDR3 spells CASSFLSGSPYNEQFF. The CDR3 DNA reads as TGCGCCAGCAGCTTCCTTAGCGGGAGCCCCTACAATGAGCAGTTCTTC.

The V and J genes are TRBV15 and TRBJ1-3, with unresolved D. The CDR3 runs 13 residues. The germline CDR1 and CDR2 sequences are LNHNV and YYDKDF (reference sequence). Trimming left V 3 bases short and J 9 bases short, with 12 bases between. The CDR3, as DNA: TGTGCCACCAGCAGGCCCCTTTTGGGCACCATATATTTT. Protein product: CATSRPLLGTIYF. Combining the CDR3 with reference TRBV15 and TRBJ1-3 gives the whole variable domain DAMVIQNPRYQVTQFGKPVTLSCSQTLNHNVMYWYQQKSSQAPKLLFHYYDKDFNNEADTPDNFQSRRPNTSFCFLDIRSPGLGDTAMYLCATSRPLLGTIYFGEGSWLTVV.

The gene calls are TRBV5-8 and TRBJ2-2; 12 bases agree with TRBD2. The V segment lost 5 bases and the J segment 5 bases; nucleotides outside the gene matches: 7. The CDR3 spans 16 residues. Germline loops: CDR1 SGHTS, CDR2 YDEGEE. DNA for the CDR3: TGTGCCAGCAGGTCGACTAGCGGGAGTCGAACCGGGGAGCTGTTTTTT. Its translation: CASRSTSGSRTGELFF.

Concerning this clone: It is likely a read error: a sequence one base away is far more abundant. The rearrangement uses TRBV4-2 and TRBJ2-2; D is perhaps TRBD2 (6 bases). The length of the CDR3 is 17 residues. Deletions cut 8 bases from V and 3 bases from J, with 22 bases between. The V gene's germline CDR1 is LGHNA and CDR2 YNFKEQ. The CDR3 protein is CASQPTGRVDYTGELFF. In DNA, the CDR3 is TGTGCCAGCCAACCAACCGGGAGAGTGGATTACACCGGGGAGCTGTTTTTT.

A note on this clone: The same CDR3 is also encoded by other DNA sequences in this sample. This sequence joins TRBV29-1 and TRBJ1-1, with D maybe TRBD1 (6 bases). Germline CDR1 reads SQVTM; CDR2 reads ANQGSEA. The CDR3 has 13 amino acids. V shed 6 bases and J shed 1 base, with 12 bases lying between them. The CDR3 bases are TGCAGCGTCTCGACAGGAGGGAACACTGAAGCTTTCTTT. Protein: CSVSTGGNTEAFF.

The rearrangement joins TRBV7-2 to TRBJ1-4, with D uncertain. The CDR3 sequence is 13 residues long. CDR1 is SGHTA and CDR2 is FQGNSA in the germline V gene. Deletions cut 4 bases from V and 8 bases from J, with 11 bases between. The CDR3, as DNA: TGTGCCAGCAGCTCGGGCCCCCCGGAAAAACTGTTTTTT. It encodes CASSSGPPEKLFF.

Within the sample, this clone is medium-sized. Other DNA sequences from this sample encode an identical CDR3 as well. This chain uses TRBV6-1 with TRBJ2-5; 10 bases map to TRBD1. V trimming: 0 bases; J trimming: 5 bases; junction bases outside the gene matches: 6. The CDR3 sequence is 16 residues long. Germline CDR1 is MNHNS and CDR2 is SASEGT. DNA of the CDR3: TGTGCCAGCAGTGAAGCGGGGGGACAGGGGTATGAGACCCAGTACTTC. This codes for CASSEAGGQGYETQYF.

The rearrangement joins TRBV10-2 to TRBJ2-1; 7 nucleotides line up with TRBD2. The germline CDR1 and CDR2 sequences are WSHSY and SAAADI. There are 14 residues in the CDR3. The V and J ends lost 7 bases and 2 bases, in that order; junction bases with no gene match: 5. The CDR3 DNA follows: TGCGCCAGCACCGGGACTACCGCCTACAATGAGCAGTTCTTC. It codes for CASTGTTAYNEQFF.

The chain joins TRBV10-3 to TRBJ2-3; the D is unclear. Trimming stripped 5 bases from V and 5 bases from J, with 14 bases between. From germline, CDR1 is ENHRY and CDR2 SYGVKD. CDR3 length: 14 residues. The chain's CDR3 is CAISYSTQGDTQYF. The CDR3 region has the DNA TGTGCCATCAGTTACTCCACCCAAGGAGATACGCAGTATTTT.